The sequence of this T cell receptor beta chain was determined in a study of blood T cell repertoires in COVID-19. The table came from immunoSEQ multiplex PCR; TCRdb's copy has only in-frame clones and leaves some out. Here the sample spans 200,000 to 250,000 clones, 75% to 90% being singletons. V lost 3 bases and J 0 bases, leaving 12 bases between the germline ends. The CDR3 spans 16 residues. Per germline, CDR1 LNHDA and CDR2 SQIVND (reference sequence). This clonotype was obtained from a woman aged 25 to 39 who had been exposed to COVID-19. The sequenced sample was PBMCs or T cells enriched from blood (not recorded which). The rearrangement uses TRBV19 and TRBJ1-3; possible D gene TRBD1, 6 bases. This chain's CDR3 is CASSMIKGHSGNTIYF. The CDR3 coding sequence is TGTGCCAGTAGTATGATCAAGGGACACTCTGGAAACACCATATATTTT. The full variable domain, with the rest looked up from reference TRBV19 and TRBJ1-3, is DGGITQSPKYLFRKEGQNVTLSCEQNLNHDAMYWYRQDPGQGLRLIYYSQIVNDFQKGDIAEGYSVSREKKESFPLTVTSAQKNPTAFYLCASSMIKGHSGNTIYFGEGSWLTVV.